This T cell receptor (beta chain) was recovered during a study of blood T cell repertoires in COVID-19. Study-level information: Acute-phase and convalescent COVID-19 samples originated in the United States, Italy and Spain.

This clone was observed a single time. V lost 5 bases, J lost 0 bases, and 14 bases lay in between. The CDR3 runs to 16 residues. Germline values: CDR1 LNHDA, CDR2 SQIVND (reference sequence). As processed by the authors: The authors estimated nucleated cell counts from reference gene primer amplification. The method was immunoSEQ multiplex PCR; TCRdb's version includes in-frame clones alone and lacks a portion of them. The V and J calls and clone size are taken from that table; D and trimming were inferred from the DNA. The table lists approximately 100,000 clones, around 90% of them singletons. The source material was peripheral blood. This rearrangement joins TRBV19 to TRBJ1-3; D is undetermined. This clonotype was obtained from a man between 65 and 79 years old with acute or convalescent COVID-19. CDR3 amino acids: CASSPRLQASGNTIYF. CDR3 DNA sequence: TGTGCCAGTAGTCCCCGTTTGCAGGCCTCTGGAAACACCATATATTTT.